Described below is a single T cell receptor (beta chain) sequence and its context. The CDR3 length is 14 residues. Trimming removed 5 bases at V and 7 bases at J, with 14 bases between. Germline CDR1 reads MRHNA; CDR2 reads SNTAGT. Libraries were prepared by immunoSEQ multiplex PCR; TCRdb keeps only in-frame clonotypes and omits some of them. The sample lists approximately 89,000 clones, about 77% seen once, with roughly 6.7% in the top ten. This specimen comes from a study of blood T cell repertoires in COVID-19. Study-wide context: COVID-19 samples from acute and convalescent phases originated in the United States, Italy and Spain. T cells, B-cell-depleted T cells, or PBMCs supplied cDNA or gDNA.

Patients at the Seattle site were enrolled during active infection and followed longitudinally. The chain combines TRBV6-4 with TRBJ2-2; TRBD2 might be the D (6 bases). The TCR comes from a man between 65 and 85 years old with COVID-19, enrolled during active disease. Sample: peripheral blood. CDR3 sequence: CASSRGLPSGELFF. The CDR3 DNA follows: TGTGCCAGCAGTCGGGGACTCCCCAGCGGGGAGCTGTTTTTT.